The T cell receptor beta chain described here comes from a study of T cells after yellow fever vaccination. Study-wide findings and caveats: Across the CD4 and CD8 compartments, a small share of clonotypes was present in both. In post-booster samples, most primary-vaccination clones reappeared (around 95% CD4, about 90% CD8).

This clonotype appeared many times. Its antigen is not identified. TCRdb called the 5' RACE reads again in MiXCR, with one record for every CDR3 protein. There are a few hundred thousand distinct CDR3 sequences in the sample; about a sixth occur only once, and approximately 15% lies in the top ten. V was shortened by 1 base and J by 6 bases, with 9 bases between the two germline ends. Germline loops: CDR1 SGHDT, CDR2 YYEEEE. This CDR3 comprises 13 residues. The sample here was PBMCs, taken 5 days after the first yellow fever vaccination. The receptor was derived from a man younger than 35 who received the YFV17D yellow fever vaccine. The chain uses TRBV5-6 and TRBJ2-3; D assignment may be TRBD1 or TRBD2 (5 bases each). CDR3: CASSLRGGDTQYF. CDR3 DNA sequence: TGTGCCAGCAGCTTGCGGGGCGGGGATACGCAGTATTTT.